The clone carrying this TCR beta chain was observed a handful of times. The antigen is not known. TCRbeta library preparation incorporated unique molecular identifiers. MiXCR, run by TCRdb on the PCR reads, gives a single entry per CDR3 protein. The sample holds about 78,000 distinct CDR3 sequences; around an eighth are singletons and the top ten take 25% to 30%. This record belongs to a study of T-cell reconstitution after alpha-beta-depleted transplantation in children. Study conclusions and caveats: Newly generated T cells supplied most T-cell counts and diversity one year post-transplant.

Trimming took 5 bases from V and 9 from J, leaving 11 bases between them. This CDR3 has 12 amino acids. Germline V CDR1 and CDR2: SGHTA, FQGNSA. Sequencing used PBMCs, mostly from graft donor cells, obtained 180 days after TCRalphabeta/CD19-depleted stem cell transplant. The chain uses TRBV7-2 and TRBJ1-5; D not resolved. This sequence originates from a male patient aged 2 to 9 who had a stem cell transplant for acute lymphoblastic leukemia, so the T cells may come from the graft donor. The CDR3 sequence is CASSPVTGPQHF. The DNA of the CDR3 is TGTGCCAGCAGCCCGGTTACGGGGCCCCAGCATTTT.